Listed below are T cell receptor beta chains from one sample, sequenced in a study of blood T cell repertoires in COVID-19. Some clones are missing from TCRdb's copy, which holds only in-frame ones; the method was immunoSEQ multiplex PCR. The sample includes about 440,000 clones, around 89% of them seen just once. The sequenced material came from peripheral blood. These TCRs come from a woman aged 50 to 60 with COVID-19, enrolled during active disease. CDR3s include the opening cysteine and the closing phenylalanine or tryptophan. A D gene is named only where the DNA matches it firmly. Size values are once, few and many counts, or a class for expanded clones, and some rows have none.

D gene	clone size	J gene	V gene	CDR3 DNA	CDR3 protein
.	.	TRBJ1-1	TRBV6-5	TGTGCCAGCAGTTACCTACGGGGGAACACTGAAGCTTTCTTT	CASSYLRGNTEAFF
.	.	TRBJ1-1	TRBV19	TGTGCCAGTAGTCCACAGGGTCACACTGAAGCTTTCTTT	CASSPQGHTEAFF
.	.	TRBJ2-7	TRBV6-6	TGTGCCAGCAGTTACTCGAATCAAATGGGGCACTACGAGCAGTACTTC	CASSYSNQMGHYEQYF
.	.	TRBJ1-1	TRBV12-5	TGTGCTAGTGGTCCCCCAGGAGGTTTCACTGAAGCTTTCTTT	CASGPPGGFTEAFF
.	.	TRBJ1-4	TRBV19	TGTGCCAGTAAAATCGTAGCTAATGAAAAACTGTTTTTT	CASKIVANEKLFF
.	.	TRBJ1-1	TRBV11-2	TGTGCCAGCAGCCGCAGGGATGTGAGAGCTTTCTTT	CASSRRDVRAFF
TRBD1	.	TRBJ1-1	TRBV19	TGTGCCAGTAGTTTTCTTAGGCTAGGGGGCGGAGGGAACACTGAAGCTTTCTTT	CASSFLRLGGGGNTEAFF
.	.	TRBJ1-4	TRBV19	TGTGCCAGTAGTATGCCCCGCCTGAGCCCCTCGGCTAATGAAAAACTGTTTTTT	CASSMPRLSPSANEKLFF
TRBD1	.	TRBJ1-5	TRBV30	TGTGCCTGCGCGACAGGGGGCGGGCAGCCCCAGCATTTT	CACATGGGQPQHF
.	few	TRBJ2-7	TRBV5-1	TGCGCCAGCAGGGACACAGGGAAAATTGGGGAGCAGTACTTC	CASRDTGKIGEQYF
.	.	TRBJ2-5	TRBV7-2	TGTGCCAGCAGCTTAGACCGGGGGAGGGAGACCCAGTACTTC	CASSLDRGRETQYF
TRBD1	once	TRBJ1-2	TRBV19	TGTGCCAGTAGCAAGCTCCGAGGACAGGGCGCTGGCTACACCTTC	CASSKLRGQGAGYTF
TRBD2	.	TRBJ2-1	TRBV27	TGTGCCACCCAATTGGGGCTAGCGGATTACAATGAGCAGTTCTTC	CATQLGLADYNEQFF
TRBD2	once	TRBJ2-7	TRBV27	TGTGCCAGCAGTTTAATCGGCGCCCCAGGACTAGCGGGGCCCTACGAGCAGTACTTC	CASSLIGAPGLAGPYEQYF
TRBD1	.	TRBJ2-7	TRBV3-1/TRBV3-2	TGTGCCAGCAGCCATGACAGGGGTTGGGGCTACGAGCAGTACTTC	CASSHDRGWGYEQYF
TRBD1	.	TRBJ1-4	TRBV19	TGTGCCAGTAATCCGCAGGGGGCAGGAAAACTGTTTTTT	CASNPQGAGKLFF
TRBD2	.	TRBJ2-1	TRBV6-1	TGTGCCAGCAGTGAACACGGCGGGGGGGCAGATGAGCAGTTCTTC	CASSEHGGGADEQFF
TRBD1	.	TRBJ1-2	TRBV2	TGTGCCAGCCCGGACAGGGAGTATGGCTACACCTTC	CASPDREYGYTF
TRBD2	.	TRBJ2-3	TRBV6-5	TGTGCCAGCAGTTACGTAGCGGGGGGCCCAGATACGCAGTATTTT	CASSYVAGGPDTQYF
.	.	TRBJ2-7	TRBV27	TGTGCCAGCAGTCCCCCTCGGGGCGAGCAGTACTTC	CASSPPRGEQYF
TRBD1	.	TRBJ2-3	TRBV9	TGTGCCAGCAGCGGAACCGGGACAGGGATAAACACGCAGTATTTT	CASSGTGTGINTQYF
.	.	TRBJ2-1	TRBV30	TGTGCCTGGACTAGGGGCAGGGCGAATGAGCAGTTCTTC	CAWTRGRANEQFF
.	many	TRBJ1-1	TRBV2	TGTGCCAGCAGTGTGGCAGGGTGGTCCCCTGAAGCTTTCTTT	CASSVAGWSPEAFF
TRBD1	few	TRBJ1-1	TRBV6-6	TGTGCCAGCAGAAAACTACAGGGGGCGAACACTGAAGCTTTCTTT	CASRKLQGANTEAFF
.	.	TRBJ1-5	TRBV19	TGTGCCAGTGGTAGGGGCCCCTGGCAGCCCCAGCATTTT	CASGRGPWQPQHF
.	.	TRBJ1-3	TRBV19	TGTGCCAGTAGTCCAACGGCGACAGGCGTCTCTGGAAACACCATATATTTT	CASSPTATGVSGNTIYF
TRBD1	.	TRBJ1-6	TRBV5-1	TGCGCCAGCAGCCTGACCACCGGGACAGCCAATTCACCCCTCCACTTT	CASSLTTGTANSPLHF
.	.	TRBJ1-1	TRBV28	TGTGCCAGCAGTCTCGTGAGAGACACTGAAGCTTTCTTT	CASSLVRDTEAFF
.	.	TRBJ2-6	TRBV3-1/TRBV3-2	TGTGCCAGCAGCAAGGACAGTTCTGGGGCCAACGTCCTGACTTTC	CASSKDSSGANVLTF
.	.	TRBJ2-3	TRBV24-1	TGTGCCACCAGTGACCCCGGGACAAGCACAGATACGCAGTATTTT	CATSDPGTSTDTQYF
TRBD1	.	TRBJ1-3	TRBV30	TGTGCCTGGAGTCCCCGAGACAGGGCGACCACCATATATTTT	CAWSPRDRATTIYF
TRBD1	.	TRBJ1-4	TRBV23-1	TGCGCCAGCAGTCACCATCCCGGACAGGGAATAAAAGAAAAACTGTTTTTT	CASSHHPGQGIKEKLFF
.	.	TRBJ1-6	TRBV12-3/TRBV12-4	TGTGCCAGCAGCCCATCGGAGGGATCACCCCTCCACTTT	CASSPSEGSPLHF
.	few	TRBJ2-1	TRBV10-1	TGCGCCAGCAGTGAGTCCGGGATCCTACCCAATGAGCAGTTCTTC	CASSESGILPNEQFF
TRBD1	once	TRBJ1-3	TRBV6-5	TGTGCCAGCAGGCGGGACAGGGGTGGGAGAAACACCATATATTTT	CASRRDRGGRNTIYF
TRBD1	.	TRBJ1-1	TRBV19	TGTGCCAGTAGTATTGGACAGGTAAGAGAAGCTTTCTTT	CASSIGQVREAFF
TRBD1	once	TRBJ2-7	TRBV7-2	TGTGCCAGCAGCCCCCGGGACAGCTCCTACGAGCAGTACTTC	CASSPRDSSYEQYF
.	once	TRBJ1-5	TRBV12-5	TGTGCTAGTGGTTTGGTACTAAAAGACGGGATCAATCAGCCCCAGCATTTT	CASGLVLKDGINQPQHF
.	.	TRBJ2-7	TRBV30	TGTGCCTGGAGTTACGGAGACTACGAGCAGTACTTC	CAWSYGDYEQYF
.	.	TRBJ2-4	TRBV29-1	TGCAGCGTTGAAACAACAGGGGCCAAAAACATTCAGTACTTC	CSVETTGAKNIQYF
.	.	TRBJ2-3	TRBV7-7	TGTGCCAGCAGCTTCCTGACATCACCCACAGATACGCAGTATTTT	CASSFLTSPTDTQYF
.	.	TRBJ1-5	TRBV29-1	TGCAGCGTTCTTACAGGCACTAATCAGCCCCAGCATTTT	CSVLTGTNQPQHF